This TCR beta chain appears in the sequencing data of a study of blood T cell repertoires in COVID-19. Study in general: Collection of acute and convalescent COVID-19 samples took place in the United States, Italy and Spain. T cells, B-cell-depleted T cells, or PBMCs supplied cDNA or gDNA.

In the source study's methods: Estimated nucleated cell counts came from reference gene primer amplification. Generated by immunoSEQ multiplex PCR, the TCRdb table keeps only in-frame clones and is missing some. That table is the source of V, J and clone size, and D and trimming were worked out from the DNA. Among 90,000 to 100,000 clones listed, 80% to 85% were seen once. V shed 4 bases and J 6 bases; nucleotides not matched to a gene: 8. The CDR3 is 16 residues long. CDR1 is MNHEY, CDR2 SVGAGI, per germline. The chain employs TRBV6-5 and TRBJ2-1; 11 positions match TRBD1. This sequence was found in a man between 70 and 80 years old with active or convalescent COVID-19. The sequenced material came from peripheral blood. The CDR3 DNA sequence: TGTGCCAGCAGTTCCCACGGGACAGGGGGTGCCAATGAGCAGTTCTTC. Translated, it gives CASSSHGTGGANEQFF.